Listed below are T cell receptor beta chains from one sample, sequenced in a study of OX40 agonist ivuxolimab in advanced cancers. The data were produced by immunoSEQ multiplex PCR, yet TCRdb's version contains in-frame clones alone and is incomplete. The repertoire holds fewer than 100,000 clones, with 93% as singletons. The input for sequencing was CD4+ or CD8+ T cells sorted from blood, taken in a trial of the OX40 agonist ivuxolimab. All receptors derive from an adult with an advanced solid tumor such as melanoma, head and neck, liver or kidney cancer. CDR3s include the opening cysteine and the closing phenylalanine or tryptophan. A D gene is named only where the DNA matches it firmly. The size entry is marked missing in some rows and otherwise reads once, few, many or a size class.

>TRBV6-5|TRBJ2-7|TRBD2|-
TGTGCCAGCAGTTCGGGACTAGCGCCGTACGAGCAGTACTTC
CASSSGLAPYEQYF
>TRBV30|TRBJ2-7|-|-
TGTGCCTGGAGTGTACCTGGCCAGGGACCCTACGAGCAGTACTTC
CAWSVPGQGPYEQYF
>TRBV5-1|TRBJ1-1|TRBD1|once
TGCGCCAGCAGCTCGACAGGGCTGAACACTGAAGCTTTCTTT
CASSSTGLNTEAFF
>TRBV29-1|TRBJ1-1|-|medium-sized
TGCAGCGTTGAAGGCCAGGGTAGCACTGAAGCTTTCTTT
CSVEGQGSTEAFF
>TRBV19|TRBJ2-1|-|-
TGTGCCAGTAAAGGAGGTTCGAGCTCCTACAATGAGCAGTTCTTC
CASKGGSSSYNEQFF
>TRBV20-1|TRBJ1-2|-|-
TGCAGTGCTAGAGAAGGGGGGGGCTACACCTTC
CSAREGGGYTF
>TRBV15|TRBJ2-7|-|-
TGTGCCACCAGCAGAGCGGGCGGGGCCGGCGAGCAGTACTTC
CATSRAGGAGEQYF
>TRBV13|TRBJ2-7|-|few
TGTGCCAGCAGCACAAGCGCAGGGGTGAGTGGCTACGAGCAGTACTTC
CASSTSAGVSGYEQYF
>TRBV4-2|TRBJ2-7|-|-
TGTGCCAGCAGCCTAGGGCTGGGCTACGAGCAGTACTTC
CASSLGLGYEQYF
>TRBV4-3|TRBJ1-4|TRBD1|-
TGCGCCAGCAGCCAATCCGTTGAGATTCCAGGGGGAAAACTGTTTTTT
CASSQSVEIPGGKLFF